These 32 T cell receptor beta chains were all obtained from the same sample, sequenced in a study of post-analysis software for immune sequencing data. The authors incorporated unique molecular identifiers into the TCR beta cDNA libraries. TCRdb ran MiXCR on the PCR reads and lists one entry per CDR3 protein. The sample carries 750,000 to 950,000 distinct CDR3 sequences, roughly 50% recorded once. Findings and limits, study-wide: In patients, five or six TRBV segments were more frequent than in controls, with TRBV5-6, TRBV5-1 and TRBV20-1 among them.

Their specific antigens are unknown. Sequencing was done on a sample of blood. The source is a girl aged 10-17 years with multiple sclerosis.

This clonotype was seen repeatedly, ten times or more. A read error may account for a junction end that differs from germline. The chain carries TRBV7-2 and TRBJ2-7; TRBD1 is a possible D gene (6 bases). From germline, CDR1 is SGHTA and CDR2 FQGNSA. This CDR3 is built from 14 residues. The chain's CDR3 is CASSLVQGTYEQYF. CDR3 DNA: TGCGCCAGCAGCTTGGTACAGGGAACCTACGAGCAGTACTTC.

The chain combines TRBV7-9 with TRBJ2-7; 9 positions agree with TRBD2. CDR1 SEHNR and CDR2 FQNEAQ come from the germline V gene (reference sequence). The CDR3 contains 16 residues. With 5 bases clipped from V and 1 base from J, the junction kept 9 bases outside the gene matches. For the CDR3, the DNA is TGTGCCAGCAGCATAATAAGACTAGCGGCATCCTACGAGCAGTACTTC. The encoded protein is CASSIIRLAASYEQYF.

This clonotype was picked up one time. This chain connects TRBV30 to TRBJ2-4; 7 bases are shared with TRBD1. The germline V gene has CDR1 GTSNPN and CDR2 SVGIG (reference sequence). The CDR3 is 13 amino acids. V trimming: 2 bases; J trimming: 7 bases; junction bases outside the gene matches: 5. This CDR3 reads CAWSLTGRNIQYF. The CDR3 DNA reads TGTGCCTGGAGTTTGACAGGGCGGAACATTCAGTACTTC.

This sequence joins TRBV12-5 and TRBJ2-7; D may be TRBD1 (5 bases). CDR1 and CDR2 (germline): LGHNT, FRNRAP. V lost 1 base and J 0 bases, leaving 10 bases between the germline ends. The length of the CDR3 is 15 residues. CDR3 DNA sequence: TGTGCTAGTGGTTTGGCCACAGGCGACTCCTACGAGCAGTACTTC. Translation gives CASGLATGDSYEQYF. Looking up the rest from reference TRBV12-5 and TRBJ2-7 gives the full variable domain: DARVTQTPRHKVTEMGQEVTMRCQPILGHNTVFWYRQTMMQGLELLAYFRNRAPLDDSGMPKDRFSAEMPDATLATLKIQPSEPRDSAVYFCASGLATGDSYEQYFGPGTRLTVT.

The CDR3: CASSQEFISINEQFF. The CDR3 region has the DNA TGCGCCAGCAGCCAAGAGTTTATTTCCATCAATGAGCAGTTCTTC. V is TRBV4-1 and J is TRBJ2-1; D call uncertain. CDR1 is MGHRA and CDR2 is YSYEKL in the germline V gene. The CDR3 runs 15 residues. V was cut by 0 bases and J by 6 bases, with 12 bases left in between.

This chain joins TRBV21-1 and TRBJ2-1; the table gives TRBD1 as D, unverified against the DNA. TRBV21-1 is termed a pseudogene. The CDR3 covers 12 residues. CDR3 protein: CARGEGGDEQFF. CDR3 DNA sequence: TGTGCCAGGGGGGAAGGGGGCGATGAGCAGTTCTTC.

The rearrangement joins TRBV5-1 to TRBJ2-7; 7 nucleotides agree with TRBD1. In germline, CDR1 is SGHRS, CDR2 YFSETQ. V shed 3 bases and J 2 bases; nucleotides not matched to a gene: 8. The CDR3 extends over 15 amino acids. CDR3 coding DNA: TGCGCCAGCAGCTCCACCCAGGGGGTAGCCTACGAGCAGTACTTC. As protein: CASSSTQGVAYEQYF.

This clonotype has only a few counts. J is TRBJ1-2 and V is TRBV29-1, with TRBD1 matching 9 bases. In germline, CDR1 is SQVTM, CDR2 ANQGSEA. With V trimmed by 5 bases and J by 4 bases, 5 bases remained unmatched. This CDR3 comprises 13 residues. The CDR3 DNA reads as TGCAGCGTTACGGGGACAGGGAGCTATGGCTACACCTTC. This sequence encodes CSVTGTGSYGYTF.

This clonotype came up a few times. The rearrangement links TRBV6-2 or TRBV6-3 to TRBJ2-5; D is unclear. The J call may be mistaken, given a closer DNA end match to TRBJ2-7. This CDR3 comprises 12 residues. Germline loops: CDR1 MNHEY, CDR2 SVGEGT. CDR3 amino acids: CASSQAVYEQYF. The CDR3 nucleotides read TGTGCCAGTAGCCAAGCAGTCTACGAGCAGTACTTC.

CDR3 DNA sequence: TGTGCCATCAGTGAGAGTCACAGGGGCTACGAGCAGTACTTC. Encoded protein: CAISESHRGYEQYF. The V call is TRBV10-3, the J call TRBJ2-4, with 7 bases that match TRBD1. The DNA end is a closer match to TRBJ2-7, so the J assignment may be wrong. This CDR3 has 14 amino acids. Germline CDR1 ENHRY, CDR2 SYGVKD.

The chain employs TRBV9 and TRBJ2-4; weak D call: TRBD1 (6 bases). The germline CDR1 and CDR2 sequences are SGDLS and YYNGEE. Deletions cut 0 bases from V and 5 bases from J, with 18 bases between. The CDR3 runs 17 residues. This CDR3 reads CASSVGFTGFYQNIQYF. The CDR3 coding sequence is TGTGCCAGCAGCGTAGGGTTCACAGGGTTTTACCAAAACATTCAGTACTTC.

The rearrangement links TRBV10-3 to TRBJ2-5; D call uncertain. V was pared by 2 bases and J by 5 bases, with 12 bases between. Germline V lookup: CDR1 ENHRY, CDR2 SYGVKD. This CDR3 is 14 amino acids long. The chain's CDR3 is CAISEEALRETQYF. The CDR3 DNA sequence: TGTGCCATCAGTGAGGAGGCCCTCAGGGAGACCCAGTACTTC.

V gene TRBV3-1 combines with J gene TRBJ2-7; no clear D gene. Germline CDR1 reads LGHDT; CDR2 reads YNNKEL (reference sequence). CDR3 length: 16 residues. The V end lost 3 bases, the J end lost 8 bases, and 23 bases lay between the germline ends. Here the CDR3 DNA reads TGTGCCAGCAGCCAGATACCAACCCTTACCCCTACGAAGCAGTACTTC. It is translated as CASSQIPTLTPTKQYF.

The genes are TRBV9 and TRBJ2-3, with D possibly matching TRBD2 (5 bases). The ends were cut back, 0 bases at V and 2 bases at J, with 10 bases in the middle. The CDR3 runs 15 residues. Germline V gene sequence: CDR1 SGDLS, CDR2 YYNGEE. The CDR3 here is CASSVAGINTDTQYF. CDR3 nucleotide sequence: TGTGCCAGCAGCGTAGCGGGGATAAACACAGATACGCAGTATTTT.

The chain couples TRBV12-3 or TRBV12-4 to TRBJ2-5, with 9 bases lining up with TRBD1. This CDR3 contains 13 residues. V gave up 6 bases and J gave up 11 bases; unmatched junction bases: 10. Here the CDR3 reads CASSRGQGVKQYF. CDR3 nucleotides: TGTGCCAGCAGCCGGGGACAGGGTGTCAAGCAGTACTTC.

The chain links TRBV12-3 or TRBV12-4 to TRBJ1-2; the match to TRBD1 covers 7 bases. J gave up 2 bases and V 0 bases, and 9 bases lay outside the gene matches. CDR3 size: 17 residues. CDR3 residues: CASSLARIGGENYGYTF. The CDR3 DNA is TGTGCCAGCAGTTTAGCCCGAATAGGGGGCGAGAACTATGGCTACACCTTC.

The CDR3 loop is CASSVGGGGGNEQFF. The CDR3 bases are TGTGCCAGCAGCGTAGGAGGCGGGGGGGGTAATGAGCAGTTCTTC. V is TRBV9 and J is TRBJ2-1; TRBD2 agrees at 9 bases. CDR1 and CDR2 (germline): SGDLS, YYNGEE. This CDR3 is 15 amino acids long. The trim removed 0 bases at V and 7 bases at J, leaving 5 bases unmatched. The variable domain in full, completed from reference TRBV9 and TRBJ2-1, reads DSGVTQTPKHLITATGQRVTLRCSPRSGDLSVYWYQQSLDQGLQFLIQYYNGEERAKGNILERFSAQQFPDLHSELNLSSLELGDSALYFCASSVGGGGGNEQFFGPGTRLTVL.

The chain employs TRBV20-1 and TRBJ2-7, with 8 positions matching TRBD1. Germline values: CDR1 DFQATT, CDR2 SNEGSKA (reference sequence). The V segment lost 1 base and the J segment 4 bases; nucleotides outside the gene matches: 6. The CDR3 has 14 amino acids. For the CDR3, the DNA is TGCAGTGCTAGAGTTTGGGACAGGAATTACGAGCAGTACTTC. It translates to CSARVWDRNYEQYF.

The gene calls are TRBV5-1 and TRBJ2-7; TRBD1 might be the D (5 bases). From germline, CDR1 is SGHRS and CDR2 YFSETQ. The CDR3 extends over 16 amino acids. V was clipped by 0 bases and J by 0 bases, with 13 bases between them. The CDR3 sequence: CASSLEVGHSSYEQYF. The CDR3 bases are TGCGCCAGCAGCTTGGAGGTAGGACACAGCTCCTACGAGCAGTACTTC.

This chain links TRBV7-6 with TRBJ1-4; tentatively, D is TRBD1 (5 bases). CDR1 and CDR2 from the germline V gene are SGHVS and FNYEAQ. The V end lost 2 bases, the J end lost 2 bases, and 18 bases lay between the germline ends. The CDR3 has 18 amino acids. The CDR3 nucleotides read TGTGCCAGCAGCTTAAATTCAGGGCTGTTAGTGACTAATGAAAAACTGTTTTTT. It is translated as CASSLNSGLLVTNEKLFF.

V usage is TRBV18 and J usage is TRBJ2-1; tentatively, D is TRBD2 (5 bases). V lost 3 bases and J 9 bases, leaving 18 bases between the germline ends. CDR1 and CDR2 from the germline V gene are KGHSH and LQKENI. This CDR3 has 15 amino acids. The CDR3 bases are TGTGCCAGCTCACCGGAACGGGATACCAGCTTTGAGCAGTTCTTC. Translated, it gives CASSPERDTSFEQFF.

V gene TRBV20-1 combines with J gene TRBJ2-1; the D is unclear. Per the germline V gene, CDR1 is DFQATT and CDR2 is SNEGSKA (reference sequence). The CDR3 loop spans 12 amino acids. V was clipped by 3 bases and J by 7 bases, with 10 bases between them. The CDR3 loop is CSARLLDNEQFF. Written as DNA, the CDR3 is TGCAGTGCTAGGCTCTTAGATAATGAGCAGTTCTTC.

V and J are TRBV7-9 and TRBJ1-2, with D possibly matching TRBD1 (6 bases). The germline V and J ends were trimmed by 5 bases and 4 bases, with 17 bases remaining between them. The CDR3 covers 15 residues. Per the germline V gene, CDR1 is SEHNR and CDR2 is FQNEAQ (reference sequence). CDR3 protein: CASSLLAGTTYGYTF. CDR3 bases: TGTGCCAGCAGCCTCCTGGCCGGGACAACCTATGGCTACACCTTC.

This clonotype has a single count. This chain uses TRBV28 with TRBJ2-7; 9 bases match TRBD1. Germline V lookup: CDR1 MDHEN, CDR2 SYDVKM. The CDR3 covers 14 residues. The ends lost 6 bases at V and 12 bases at J; junction bases unmatched: 15. The CDR3 spells CASSYRGRPSAWYF. CDR3 in DNA: TGTGCCAGCAGCTACAGGGGGCGACCCTCTGCCTGGTACTTC.

V usage is TRBV27 and J usage is TRBJ2-7, with D perhaps matching TRBD1 (6 bases). Trimming shortened V by 1 base and J by 7 bases, and 14 bases separated the two germline ends. This CDR3 is 14 amino acids long. Per the germline V gene, CDR1 is MNHEY and CDR2 is SMNVEV (reference sequence). CDR3 nucleotide sequence: TGTGCCAGCAGTTTATTCAGGGACACGGGGGAGCAGTACTTC. Protein sequence: CASSLFRDTGEQYF.

This clonotype was detected only a few times. The chain joins TRBV6-6 to TRBJ1-1, with D unclear. Trimming cost V 6 bases and J 1 base, with 12 bases left between them. Per the germline V gene, CDR1 is MNHNY and CDR2 is SVGAGI (reference sequence). This CDR3 is 14 amino acids long. DNA for the CDR3: TGTGCCAGCAGACAAAGGGCTCCGAACACTGAAGCTTTCTTT. It codes for CASRQRAPNTEAFF.

The chain has TRBV7-3 and TRBJ1-1; D call uncertain. The CDR3 extends over 13 amino acids. Per the germline V gene, CDR1 is SGHTA and CDR2 is FQGTGA. The germline V and J ends were trimmed by 5 bases and 0 bases, with 7 bases remaining between them. This chain's CDR3 is CASSATLNTEAFF. The CDR3 DNA follows: TGTGCCAGCAGCGCTACACTGAACACTGAAGCTTTCTTT.

J is TRBJ1-2 and V is TRBV11-2, with 7 bases matching TRBD1. Germline-derived CDR1 and CDR2 are SGHAT and FQNNGV. This CDR3 has 15 residues. The ends lost 6 bases at V and 2 bases at J; junction bases unmatched: 9. The CDR3 reads CASSSGPGGNYGYTF. The DNA of the CDR3 is TGTGCCAGCAGTTCCGGCCCAGGGGGGAACTATGGCTACACCTTC.

The J gene is TRBJ2-7, the V gene TRBV14, with a tentative D call TRBD1 (6 bases). The V end was cut by 4 bases, the J end by 2 bases, with 12 bases between. Per germline, CDR1 SGHDN and CDR2 FVKESK. The CDR3 runs to 14 residues. CDR3: CASSPGQTTYEQYF. The CDR3 region has the DNA TGTGCCAGCAGCCCGGGACAAACGACCTACGAGCAGTACTTC.

The rearrangement joins TRBV20-1 to TRBJ2-3; 11 positions match TRBD2. The CDR3 loop spans 14 amino acids. Germline trimming cut 7 bases from V and 4 bases from J; bases unmatched to any gene: 7. Germline V gene lookup returns CDR1 DFQATT and CDR2 SNEGSKA (reference sequence). DNA for the CDR3: TGCAGTGTAATAGCGGGAGGGAGAGCAGATACGCAGTATTTT. It yields the protein CSVIAGGRADTQYF.

The V call is TRBV12-3 or TRBV12-4, the J call TRBJ2-7; 7 nucleotides align to TRBD1. This CDR3 region has 13 residues. The V and J ends lost 3 bases and 6 bases, in that order; junction bases with no gene match: 5. Written as DNA, the CDR3 is TGTGCCAGCAGTTTGGACAGGCCCATCGAGCAGTACTTC. It translates to CASSLDRPIEQYF.

V and J are TRBV12-3 or TRBV12-4 and TRBJ2-7; unclear D gene. Trimming removed 3 bases at V and 1 base at J, with 13 bases between. The CDR3 contains 15 residues. CDR3 nucleotides: TGTGCCAGCAGTTTCAGCCCAGGCTGGTCCTACGAGCAGTACTTC. This gives the protein CASSFSPGWSYEQYF.